The sample holds a few counts of the clone carrying this TCR beta chain. The junction departs from germline at one end; a sequencing error may be responsible. This sample is part of a study of T-cell reconstitution after alpha-beta-depleted transplantation in children. The CDR3 is 10 amino acids. Germline V CDR1 and CDR2: MDHEN, SYDVKM. A library of TCRbeta sequences, prepared with unique molecular identifiers, was generated. MiXCR, applied by TCRdb to the PCR reads, yields one record per CDR3 protein. Of hundreds of thousands of distinct CDR3 sequences listed, over 25% were seen once; the top ten hold roughly 2.5%.

This sequence originates from a human donor who donated a stem cell graft to a child with aplastic anemia. The gene calls are TRBV28 and TRBJ1-2, with a weak D call TRBD1 (5 bases). Sequencing used PBMCs from the stem cell graft donor, obtained from the stem cell graft. The CDR3 region is CASSGGRPRF. CDR3 bases: TGTGCCAGCAGCGGGGGGAGACCCCGTTTC.